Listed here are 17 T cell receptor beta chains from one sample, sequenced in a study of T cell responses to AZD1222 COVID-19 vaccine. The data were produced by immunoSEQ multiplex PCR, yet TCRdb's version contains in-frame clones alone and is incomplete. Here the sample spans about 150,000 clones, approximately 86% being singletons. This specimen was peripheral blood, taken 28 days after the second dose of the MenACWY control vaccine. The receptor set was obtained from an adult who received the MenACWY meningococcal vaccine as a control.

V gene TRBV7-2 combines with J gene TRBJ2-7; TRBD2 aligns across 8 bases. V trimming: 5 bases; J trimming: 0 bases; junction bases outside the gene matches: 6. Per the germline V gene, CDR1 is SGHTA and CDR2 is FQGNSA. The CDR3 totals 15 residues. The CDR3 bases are TGTGCCAGCAGCCCCGCCGGGACTAGCTCCTACGAGCAGTACTTC. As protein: CASSPAGTSSYEQYF. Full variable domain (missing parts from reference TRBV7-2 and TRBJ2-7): GAGVSQSPSNKVTEKGKDVELRCDPISGHTALYWYRQSLGQGLEFLIYFQGNSAPDKSGLPSDRFSAERTGGSVSTLTIQRTQQEDSAVYLCASSPAGTSSYEQYFGPGTRLTVT.

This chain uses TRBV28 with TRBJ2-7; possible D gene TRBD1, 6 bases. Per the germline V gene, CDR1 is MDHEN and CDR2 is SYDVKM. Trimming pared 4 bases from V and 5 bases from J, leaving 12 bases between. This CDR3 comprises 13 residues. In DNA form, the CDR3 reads TGTGCCAGCAGTTATCAGGGGTACAACGAGCAGTACTTC. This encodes CASSYQGYNEQYF.

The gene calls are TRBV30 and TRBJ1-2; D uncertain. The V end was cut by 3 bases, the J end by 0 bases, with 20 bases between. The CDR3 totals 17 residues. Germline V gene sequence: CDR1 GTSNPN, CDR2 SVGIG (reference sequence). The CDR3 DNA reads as TGTGCCTGGAGAAACCCCAGTGGAGCCAGACCTAACTATGGCTACACCTTC. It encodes CAWRNPSGARPNYGYTF.

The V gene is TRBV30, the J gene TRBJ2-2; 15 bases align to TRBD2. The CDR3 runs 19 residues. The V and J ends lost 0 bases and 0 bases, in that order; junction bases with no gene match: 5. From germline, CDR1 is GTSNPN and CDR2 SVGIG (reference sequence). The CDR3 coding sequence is TGTGCCTGGAGTGTACTGGGACTAGCGGGGGGTCCGAACACCGGGGAGCTGTTTTTT. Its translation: CAWSVLGLAGGPNTGELFF. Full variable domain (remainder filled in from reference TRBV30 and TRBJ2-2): SQTIHQWPATLVQPVGSPLSLECTVEGTSNPNLYWYRQAAGRGLQLLFYSVGIGQISSEVPQNLSASRPQDRQFILSSKKLLLSDSGFYLCAWSVLGLAGGPNTGELFFGEGSRLTVL.

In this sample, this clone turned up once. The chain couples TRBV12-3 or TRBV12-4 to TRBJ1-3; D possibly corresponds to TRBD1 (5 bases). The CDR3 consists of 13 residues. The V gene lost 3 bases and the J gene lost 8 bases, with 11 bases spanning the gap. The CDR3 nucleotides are TGTGCCAGCAGTTTTTCGACAGTTTACACCATATATTTT. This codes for CASSFSTVYTIYF.

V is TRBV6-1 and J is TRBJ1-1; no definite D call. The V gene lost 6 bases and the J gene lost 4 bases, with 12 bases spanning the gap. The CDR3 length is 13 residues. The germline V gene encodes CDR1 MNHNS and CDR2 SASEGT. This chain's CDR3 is CASRGRLPTEAFF. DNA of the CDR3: TGTGCCAGCAGGGGCAGGCTGCCCACTGAAGCTTTCTTT.

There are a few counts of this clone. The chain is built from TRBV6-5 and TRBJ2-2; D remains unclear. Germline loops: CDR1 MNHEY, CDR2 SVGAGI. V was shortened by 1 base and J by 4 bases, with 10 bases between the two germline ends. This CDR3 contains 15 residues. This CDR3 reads CASSYLIASTGELFF. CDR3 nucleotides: TGTGCCAGCAGTTACTTAATCGCCAGCACCGGGGAGCTGTTTTTT.

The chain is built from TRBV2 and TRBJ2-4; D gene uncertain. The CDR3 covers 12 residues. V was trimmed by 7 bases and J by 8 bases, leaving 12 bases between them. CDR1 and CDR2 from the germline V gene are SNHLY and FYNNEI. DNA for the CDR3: TGTGCCAGCAATACGGGTATGGACATTCAGTACTTC. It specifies CASNTGMDIQYF.

CDR3 nucleotides: TGTGCCAGCAGCCACCGTTCGCCCTCCTATAATTCACCCCTCCACTTT. It is translated as CASSHRSPSYNSPLHF. V gene TRBV3-1 (or the pseudogene TRBV3-2) combines with J gene TRBJ1-6, with D uncertain. The V end was cut by 3 bases, the J end by 0 bases, with 9 bases between. Germline values: CDR1 LGHDT, CDR2 YNNKEL (reference sequence). The CDR3 length is 16 residues.

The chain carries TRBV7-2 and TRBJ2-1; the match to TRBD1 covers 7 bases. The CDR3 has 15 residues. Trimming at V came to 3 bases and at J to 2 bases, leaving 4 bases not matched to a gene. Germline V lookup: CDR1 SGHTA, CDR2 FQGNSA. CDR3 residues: CASSFHRGTYNEQFF. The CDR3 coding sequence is TGTGCCAGCAGCTTCCACAGGGGCACCTACAATGAGCAGTTCTTC.

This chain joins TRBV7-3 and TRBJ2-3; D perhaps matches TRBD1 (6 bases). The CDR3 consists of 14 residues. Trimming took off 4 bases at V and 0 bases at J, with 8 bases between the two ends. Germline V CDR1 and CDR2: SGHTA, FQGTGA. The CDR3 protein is CASSSTGSTDTQYF. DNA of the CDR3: TGTGCCAGCAGCTCTACAGGGAGCACAGATACGCAGTATTTT. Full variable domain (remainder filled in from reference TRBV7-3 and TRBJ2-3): GAGVSQTPSNKVTEKGKYVELRCDPISGHTALYWYRQSLGQGPEFLIYFQGTGAADDSGLPNDRFFAVRPEGSVSTLKIQRTERGDSAVYLCASSSTGSTDTQYFGPGTRLTVL.

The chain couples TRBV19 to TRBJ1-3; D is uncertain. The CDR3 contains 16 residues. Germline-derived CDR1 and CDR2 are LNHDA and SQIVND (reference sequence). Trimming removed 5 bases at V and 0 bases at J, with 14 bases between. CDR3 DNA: TGTGCCAGTAGTTTTCTCGACTTGTCCTCTGGAAACACCATATATTTT. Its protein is CASSFLDLSSGNTIYF. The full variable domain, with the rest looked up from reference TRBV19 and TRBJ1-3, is DGGITQSPKYLFRKEGQNVTLSCEQNLNHDAMYWYRQDPGQGLRLIYYSQIVNDFQKGDIAEGYSVSREKKESFPLTVTSAQKNPTAFYLCASSFLDLSSGNTIYFGEGSWLTVV.

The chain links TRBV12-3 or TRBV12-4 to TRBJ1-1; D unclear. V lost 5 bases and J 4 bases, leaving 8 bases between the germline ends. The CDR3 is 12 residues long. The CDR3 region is CASSDRPTEAFF. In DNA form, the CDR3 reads TGTGCCAGCAGTGACCGGCCCACTGAAGCTTTCTTT.

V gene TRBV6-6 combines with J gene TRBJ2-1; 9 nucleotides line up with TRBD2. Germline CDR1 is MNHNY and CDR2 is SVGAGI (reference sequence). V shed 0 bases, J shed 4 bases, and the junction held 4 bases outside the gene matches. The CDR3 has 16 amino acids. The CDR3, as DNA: TGTGCCAGCAGTTACTCGCCAGCGGGGGGTTACAATGAGCAGTTCTTC. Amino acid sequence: CASSYSPAGGYNEQFF.

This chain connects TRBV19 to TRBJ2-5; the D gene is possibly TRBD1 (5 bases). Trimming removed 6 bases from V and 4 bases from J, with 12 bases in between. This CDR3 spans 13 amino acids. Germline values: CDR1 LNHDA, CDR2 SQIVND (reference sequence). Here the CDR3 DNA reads TGTGCCAGTAGCCTGGATAGGGGAGAGACCCAGTACTTC. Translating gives CASSLDRGETQYF.

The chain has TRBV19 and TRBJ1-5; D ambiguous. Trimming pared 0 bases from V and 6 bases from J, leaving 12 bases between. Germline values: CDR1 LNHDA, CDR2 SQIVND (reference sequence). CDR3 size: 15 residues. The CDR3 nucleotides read TGTGCCAGTAGTATAGATAACGGGTCGGTTCAGCCCCAGCATTTT. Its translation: CASSIDNGSVQPQHF.

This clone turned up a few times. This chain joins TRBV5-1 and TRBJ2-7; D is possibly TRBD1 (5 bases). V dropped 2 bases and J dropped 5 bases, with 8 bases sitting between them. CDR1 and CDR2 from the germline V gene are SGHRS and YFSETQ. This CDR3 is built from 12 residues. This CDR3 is CASSFIGDEQYF. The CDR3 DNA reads TGCGCCAGCAGCTTCATAGGGGACGAGCAGTACTTC.